Following are 17 T cell receptor beta chains from one sample sequenced in a study of graft-versus-host responses after intestinal transplantation. Sequencing was performed with immunoSEQ multiplex PCR; in TCRdb, only in-frame clones are kept and a portion is missing. In the table there are 8,500 to 14,000 clones, roughly three quarters of which are singletons. Graft tissue was processed to release intraepithelial and lamina propria lymphocytes. Material: ileum tissue, obtained 23 days after intestinal transplant. All receptors come from a human patient who received an intestinal transplant, so some T cells may come from the graft donor.

The J gene is TRBJ2-5, the V gene TRBV30; 7 bases line up with TRBD1. The CDR3 length is 13 residues. The junction had 5 bases not matched to a gene; V was cut back by 5 bases and J by 2 bases. CDR1 is GTSNPN, CDR2 SVGIG, per germline (reference sequence). The CDR3 reads CAWGQEVQETQYF. The CDR3 nucleotides are TGTGCCTGGGGACAGGAGGTTCAAGAGACCCAGTACTTC.

The rearrangement links TRBV29-1 to TRBJ1-2; maybe TRBD1 (5 bases). Germline V lookup: CDR1 SQVTM, CDR2 ANQGSEA. This CDR3 comprises 13 residues. Trimming stripped 7 bases from V and 0 bases from J, with 12 bases between. CDR3 in amino acids: CSAGHISNYGYTF. CDR3 bases: TGCAGCGCAGGACATATCTCTAACTATGGCTACACCTTC.

This chain connects TRBV6-4 to TRBJ1-5; D remains ambiguous. CDR1 is MRHNA, CDR2 SNTAGT, per germline. The CDR3 is 16 residues long. Trimming cost V 4 bases and J 0 bases, with 13 bases left between them. CDR3 in amino acids: CASSVRRNYSNQPQHF. The CDR3 DNA sequence: TGTGCCAGCAGTGTCCGAAGGAATTATAGCAATCAGCCCCAGCATTTT.

This rearrangement joins TRBV27 to TRBJ1-1; D gene ambiguous. Per germline, CDR1 MNHEY and CDR2 SMNVEV (reference sequence). Trimming left V 3 bases short and J 1 base short, with 6 bases between. The CDR3 length is 13 residues. The CDR3 DNA sequence: TGTGCCAGCAGTTTCTCCGGGAACACTGAAGCTTTCTTT. It encodes CASSFSGNTEAFF.

The gene calls are TRBV11-1 and TRBJ2-5; 12 nucleotides line up with TRBD2. In germline, CDR1 is SGHAT, CDR2 FQDESV (reference sequence). The CDR3 is made up of 16 amino acids. V dropped 3 bases and J dropped 2; count of bases not matched to a gene: 4. CDR3 sequence reads: CASSFSLAGGQETQYF. The CDR3 DNA reads TGTGCCAGCAGCTTCTCTCTAGCGGGAGGGCAAGAGACCCAGTACTTC.

This clone is a singleton in its sample. The chain has TRBV6-5 and TRBJ2-7; D not resolved. Germline assignment: CDR1 MNHEY and CDR2 SVGAGI. V was shortened by 8 bases and J by 4 bases, with 6 bases between the two germline ends. CDR3 length: 10 residues. CDR3 nucleotides: TGTGCCAGCGGACGATACGAGCAGTACTTC. Encoded protein: CASGRYEQYF.

This clone was counted only a few times. The J gene is TRBJ2-1, the V gene TRBV11-2, with D perhaps matching TRBD2 (5 bases). The germline V gene encodes CDR1 SGHAT and CDR2 FQNNGV. Deletions cut 1 base from V and 0 bases from J, with 7 bases between. The CDR3 covers 15 residues. The CDR3, as DNA: TGTGCCAGCAGCTTAGCGGGAATCTCCTACAATGAGCAGTTCTTC. It specifies CASSLAGISYNEQFF.

The chain joins TRBV11-2 to TRBJ2-3, with D unresolved. Germline-derived CDR1 and CDR2 are SGHAT and FQNNGV. The CDR3 covers 18 residues. The V and J ends lost 5 bases and 0 bases respectively, with 21 bases between them. CDR3 region: CASSPYPAAAYSTDTQYF. CDR3 in DNA: TGTGCCAGCAGCCCTTACCCTGCAGCCGCGTATAGCACAGATACGCAGTATTTT.

The J gene is TRBJ2-5, the V gene TRBV30, with D possibly called TRBD1 or TRBD2 (6 bases each). V lost 3 bases to trimming and J lost 7 bases, with 12 bases between them. The germline CDR1 and CDR2 sequences are GTSNPN and SVGIG (reference sequence). This CDR3 has 12 amino acids. The CDR3 region is CAWRRGDSTQYF. Here the CDR3 DNA reads TGTGCCTGGAGAAGGGGGGACTCGACCCAGTACTTC.

The chain recombines TRBV29-1 with TRBJ2-1; TRBD2 matches at 7 bases. The CDR3 extends over 15 amino acids. With V trimmed by 6 bases and J by 1 base, 9 bases remained unmatched. Germline lookup yields CDR1 SQVTM and CDR2 ANQGSEA. DNA of the CDR3: TGCAGCGTCCCTACGTCCGGGGGGTCCTACAATGAGCAGTTCTTC. Translation: CSVPTSGGSYNEQFF.

The chain carries TRBV6-5 and TRBJ1-5; D uncertain. V lost 2 bases and J lost 4, with 6 bases in between. This CDR3 spans 13 amino acids. Germline V gene lookup returns CDR1 MNHEY and CDR2 SVGAGI. The CDR3 nucleotides read TGTGCCAGCAGTTACGGGTTGAATCAGCCCCAGCATTTT. It codes for CASSYGLNQPQHF.

This clone is large (0.1 to 1%) within its sample. The gene calls are TRBV11-2 and TRBJ2-7; D uncertain. V lost 3 bases, J lost 7 bases, and 7 bases lay in between. The CDR3 sequence is 11 residues long. Germline V gene data show CDR1 as SGHAT and CDR2 as FQNNGV. The DNA of the CDR3 is TGTGCCAGCAGCTTGAGGTCGGAGCAGTACTTC. Its protein is CASSLRSEQYF. Together with reference TRBV11-2 and TRBJ2-7, the CDR3 gives the full variable domain: EAGVAQSPRYKIIEKRQSVAFWCNPISGHATLYWYQQILGQGPKLLIQFQNNGVVDDSQLPKDRFSAERLKGVDSTLKIQPAKLEDSAVYLCASSLRSEQYFGPGTRLTVT.

The V and J genes are TRBV11-2 and TRBJ2-1; weak D call: TRBD1 (6 bases). V dropped 5 bases and J dropped 4 bases, with 9 bases sitting between them. CDR1 is SGHAT and CDR2 is FQNNGV in the germline V gene. There are 13 residues in the CDR3. The CDR3 nucleotides read TGTGCCAGCAGCACAACAGGGTACAATGAGCAGTTCTTC. Residues: CASSTTGYNEQFF.

This clone has a single count. This chain uses TRBV27 with TRBJ2-7, with 8 bases that match TRBD1. There are 16 residues in the CDR3. Per the germline V gene, CDR1 is MNHEY and CDR2 is SMNVEV (reference sequence). V shed 1 base and J 0 bases; nucleotides not matched to a gene: 5. The CDR3 coding sequence is TGTGCCAGCAGTTTATTACCGGGACAGGCCTCCTACGAGCAGTACTTC. It is translated as CASSLLPGQASYEQYF.

This chain links TRBV27 with TRBJ2-2; D is undetermined. Germline assignment: CDR1 MNHEY and CDR2 SMNVEV (reference sequence). Trimming cost V 0 bases and J 4 bases, with 6 bases left between them. This CDR3 has 14 amino acids. CDR3 in amino acids: CASSLSGSTGELFF. Here the CDR3 DNA reads TGTGCCAGCAGTTTATCGGGCTCCACCGGGGAGCTGTTTTTT.

The chain uses TRBV6-4 and TRBJ1-2; D remains unclear. The germline CDR1 and CDR2 sequences are MRHNA and SNTAGT. This CDR3 has 13 residues. Trimming removed 2 bases at V and 4 bases at J, with 8 bases between. DNA for the CDR3: TGTGCCAGCAGTGACGGCGATGCCTATGGCTACACCTTC. It specifies CASSDGDAYGYTF.

The chain employs TRBV7-6 and TRBJ2-4, with 7 bases fitting TRBD1. CDR3 length: 19 residues. The germline V gene has CDR1 SGHVS and CDR2 FNYEAQ. The trim removed 4 bases at V and 0 bases at J, leaving 15 bases unmatched. CDR3 amino acids: CASSSQQGQIYLAKNIQYF. CDR3 in DNA: TGTGCCAGCAGCTCCCAACAGGGACAGATATATTTAGCCAAAAACATTCAGTACTTC.